These 5 T cell receptor beta chains were sequenced from one sample in a study of graft-versus-host responses after intestinal transplantation listed by TCRdb under 2021. Their antigen targets remain unknown. What this sample's time point label stands for: cells obtained before transplantation from donor or recipient. Preparation of the library involved the immunoSEQ multiplex PCR assay. TCRdb's version of the immuneACCESS table is confined to in-frame rearrangements and falls short of the full clone set. An unresolved V gene accounts for under half of the shortfall where checked; the remainder is of unknown origin. In this sample the table shows fewer than 110,000 clones, approximately 90% of which occur a single time. The top ten constitute 0.71% of the sample. Sample: unstimulated CD4+ T cells sorted from spleen or lymph node cells, taken before transplant. The receptors come from a human donor who was the organ donor for an intestinal transplant.

The count of this clone is one. This chain uses TRBV11-3 with TRBJ2-7; 8 bases fit TRBD2. CDR1 is SGHNT and CDR2 is YENEEA in the germline V gene. CDR3 length: 15 amino acids. The V gene end was trimmed by 1 base and the J gene end by 2 bases; junction bases not matched to a gene: 4. The CDR3 nucleotides are TGTGCCAGCAGCTTAGCTAGCGGGCTGCCCTACGAGCAGTACTTC. This gives the protein CASSLASGLPYEQYF.

The V call is TRBV7-6, the J call TRBJ2-2, with D possibly matching TRBD1 (6 bases). V lost 5 bases to trimming and J lost 6 bases, with 19 bases between them. CDR1 is SGHVS, CDR2 FNYEAQ, per germline. The CDR3 has 16 residues. In DNA form, the CDR3 reads TGTGCCAGCAGCCCGGCGACCAGGGGAAATCCCGGGGAGCTGTTTTTT. This gives the protein CASSPATRGNPGELFF.

The chain carries TRBV7-2 and TRBJ1-6; D unresolved. The CDR3 runs to 16 residues. V lost 5 bases to trimming and J lost 5 bases, with 16 bases between them. Germline CDR1 is SGHTA and CDR2 is FQGNSA. CDR3 in amino acids: CASSRDRASNNSPLHF. The CDR3 nucleotides read TGTGCCAGCAGCCGCGACCGGGCCTCAAATAATTCACCCCTCCACTTT.

The chain has TRBV2 and TRBJ2-2; the D call may be TRBD1 or TRBD2 (5 bases each). Trimming took off 6 bases at V and 3 bases at J, with 11 bases between the two ends. CDR1 SNHLY and CDR2 FYNNEI come from the germline V gene. This CDR3 spans 14 amino acids. The CDR3 sequence is CASRSQGDTGELFF. For the CDR3, the DNA is TGTGCCAGCAGAAGCCAGGGAGACACCGGGGAGCTGTTTTTT.

The genes are TRBV5-5 and TRBJ2-5; 8 nucleotides agree with TRBD2. The V gene end was trimmed by 3 bases and the J gene end by 4 bases; junction bases not matched to a gene: 5. The CDR3 sequence is 14 residues long. CDR1 SGHKS and CDR2 YYEKEE come from the germline V gene (reference sequence). In nucleotides, the CDR3 is TGTGCCAGCAGCTGGGGACTAGGGGTAGAGACCCAGTACTTC. It is translated as CASSWGLGVETQYF. Together with reference TRBV5-5 and TRBJ2-5, the CDR3 gives the full variable domain: DAGVTQSPTHLIKTRGQQVTLRCSPISGHKSVSWYQQVLGQGPQFIFQYYEKEERGRGNFPDRFSARQFPNYSSELNVNALLLGDSALYLCASSWGLGVETQYFGPGTRLLVL.